These 3 T cell receptor beta chains originate from one sample sequenced in a study of CD8 T cells in ankylosing spondylitis. TCRdb analysed the 5' RACE reads with MiXCR anew, one entry per CDR3 protein. The table lists fewer than 250,000 distinct CDR3 sequences, more than 9% of them singletons. The sample consisted of blood, either unsorted or a sorted T cell fraction (not recorded which). The receptors originated from a male donor with ankylosing spondylitis or in good health (not recorded which).

This clonotype was observed many times. The V and J genes are TRBV27 and TRBJ2-5; 7 bases fit TRBD1. The germline V gene encodes CDR1 MNHEY and CDR2 SMNVEV (reference sequence). The CDR3 runs 15 residues. V trimming: 5 bases; J trimming: 1 base; junction bases outside the gene matches: 7. For the CDR3, the DNA is TGTGCCAGCAGTGAGTTGACAGGGCCCCAAGAGACCCAGTACTTC. This gives the protein CASSELTGPQETQYF.

This clonotype has at least ten counts. The V gene is TRBV20-1, the J gene TRBJ2-2; TRBD1 agrees at 7 bases. This CDR3 has 15 residues. CDR1 DFQATT and CDR2 SNEGSKA come from the germline V gene (reference sequence). V lost 6 bases to trimming and J lost 6 bases; unmatched junction nucleotides: 13. CDR3 nucleotides: TGCAGTGCCAGGGGGACCGGGGTAAAGGCCGGGGAGCTGTTTTTT. Translated: CSARGTGVKAGELFF.

The gene calls are TRBV19 and TRBJ1-5, with TRBD1 identical over 12 bases. This CDR3 is built from 17 residues. CDR1 and CDR2 from the germline V gene are LNHDA and SQIVND (reference sequence). J lost 5 bases, V lost 5 bases, and 10 bases had no gene match. The CDR3 is CASSSPPGTGGYQPQHF. The CDR3 DNA follows: TGTGCCAGTAGTTCCCCCCCCGGGACAGGGGGCTATCAGCCCCAGCATTTT.